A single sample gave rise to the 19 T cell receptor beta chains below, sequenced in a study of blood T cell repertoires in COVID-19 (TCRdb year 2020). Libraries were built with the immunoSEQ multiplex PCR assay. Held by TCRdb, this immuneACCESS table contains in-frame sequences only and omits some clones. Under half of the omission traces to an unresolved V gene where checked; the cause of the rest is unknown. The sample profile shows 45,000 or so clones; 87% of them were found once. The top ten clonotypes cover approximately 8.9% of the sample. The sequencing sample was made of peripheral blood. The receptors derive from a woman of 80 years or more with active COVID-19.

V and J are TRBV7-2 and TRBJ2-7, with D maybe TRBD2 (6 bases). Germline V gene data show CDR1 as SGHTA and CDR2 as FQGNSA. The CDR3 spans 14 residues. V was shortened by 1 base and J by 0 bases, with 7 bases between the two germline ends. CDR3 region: CASSLVGGSYEQYF. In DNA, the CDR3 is TGTGCCAGCAGCTTAGTGGGGGGCTCCTACGAGCAGTACTTC. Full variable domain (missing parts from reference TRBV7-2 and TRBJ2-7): GAGVSQSPSNKVTEKGKDVELRCDPISGHTALYWYRQSLGQGLEFLIYFQGNSAPDKSGLPSDRFSAERTGGSVSTLTIQRTQQEDSAVYLCASSLVGGSYEQYFGPGTRLTVT.

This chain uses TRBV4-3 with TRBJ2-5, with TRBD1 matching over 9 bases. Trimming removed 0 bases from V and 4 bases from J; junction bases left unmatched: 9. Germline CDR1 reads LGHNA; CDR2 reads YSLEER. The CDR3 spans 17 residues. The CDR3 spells CASSQDLRTGVPETQYF. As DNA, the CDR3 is TGCGCCAGCAGCCAAGATTTAAGGACAGGGGTACCAGAGACCCAGTACTTC.

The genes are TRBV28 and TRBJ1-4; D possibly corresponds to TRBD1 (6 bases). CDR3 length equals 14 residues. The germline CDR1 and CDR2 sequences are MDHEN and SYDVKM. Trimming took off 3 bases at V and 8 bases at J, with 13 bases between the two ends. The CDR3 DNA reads TGTGCCAGCAGTTTGGGCAGGGGCCGCGAAAAACTGTTTTTT. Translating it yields CASSLGRGREKLFF.

CDR3 coding DNA: TGTGCCAGCAGCTCTAGCCCTCCGACGCAGTATTTT. Protein product: CASSSSPPTQYF. V usage is TRBV7-4 and J usage is TRBJ2-3, with a possible D match to TRBD2 (5 bases). CDR1 SGHVT and CDR2 SQSDAQ come from the germline V gene. V was pared by 4 bases and J by 9 bases, with 11 bases between. The CDR3 is made up of 12 amino acids.

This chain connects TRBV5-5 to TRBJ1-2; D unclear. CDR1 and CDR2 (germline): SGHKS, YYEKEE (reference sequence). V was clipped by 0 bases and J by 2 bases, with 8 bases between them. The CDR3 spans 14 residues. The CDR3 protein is CASSLAWQNYGYTF. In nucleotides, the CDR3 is TGTGCCAGCAGCTTGGCCTGGCAGAACTATGGCTACACCTTC.

CDR3 residues: CASSTGGRGSPLHF. The CDR3 DNA reads as TGTGCCAGCAGTACAGGGGGCCGGGGATCACCCCTCCACTTT. The V call is TRBV5-6, the J call TRBJ1-6, with 9 bases lining up with TRBD1. The CDR3 is made up of 14 amino acids. Germline trimming cut 5 bases from V and 10 bases from J; bases unmatched to any gene: 7. From germline, CDR1 is SGHDT and CDR2 YYEEEE.

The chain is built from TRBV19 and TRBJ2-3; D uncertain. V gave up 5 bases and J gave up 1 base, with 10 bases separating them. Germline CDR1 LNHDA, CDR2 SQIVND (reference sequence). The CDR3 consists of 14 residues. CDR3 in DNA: TGTGCCAGTAGTTTGACACATCGCACAGATACGCAGTATTTT. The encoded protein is CASSLTHRTDTQYF.

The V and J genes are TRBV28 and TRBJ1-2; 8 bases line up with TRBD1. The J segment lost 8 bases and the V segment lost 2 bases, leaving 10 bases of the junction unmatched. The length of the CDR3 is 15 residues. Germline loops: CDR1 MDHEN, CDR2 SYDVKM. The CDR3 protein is CASSLGPTGARGYTF. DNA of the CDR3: TGTGCCAGCAGTTTAGGGCCGACAGGGGCAAGGGGCTACACCTTC.

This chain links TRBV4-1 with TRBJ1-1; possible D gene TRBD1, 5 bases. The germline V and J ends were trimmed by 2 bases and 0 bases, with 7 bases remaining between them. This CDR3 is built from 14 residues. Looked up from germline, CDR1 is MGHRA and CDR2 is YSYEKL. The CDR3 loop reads CASSQPGVNTEAFF. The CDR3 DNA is TGCGCCAGCAGCCAACCGGGGGTGAACACTGAAGCTTTCTTT.

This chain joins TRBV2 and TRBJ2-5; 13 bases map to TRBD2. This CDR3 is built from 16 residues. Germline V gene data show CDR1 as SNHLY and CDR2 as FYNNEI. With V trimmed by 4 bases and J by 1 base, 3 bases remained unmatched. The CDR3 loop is CASSGGLAGTQETQYF. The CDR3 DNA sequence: TGTGCCAGCAGTGGGGGACTAGCGGGGACCCAAGAGACCCAGTACTTC.

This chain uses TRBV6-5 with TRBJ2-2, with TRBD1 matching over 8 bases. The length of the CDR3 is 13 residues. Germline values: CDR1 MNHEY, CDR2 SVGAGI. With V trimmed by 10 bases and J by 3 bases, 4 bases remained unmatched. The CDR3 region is CANLDRDTGELFF. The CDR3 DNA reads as TGTGCCAATCTGGACAGGGACACCGGGGAGCTGTTTTTT.

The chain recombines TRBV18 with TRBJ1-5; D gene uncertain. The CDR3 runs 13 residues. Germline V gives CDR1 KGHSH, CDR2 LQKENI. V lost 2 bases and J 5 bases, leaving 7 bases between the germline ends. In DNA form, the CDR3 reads TGTGCCAGCTCACCAGGGAGGGATCAGCCCCAGCATTTT. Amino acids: CASSPGRDQPQHF.

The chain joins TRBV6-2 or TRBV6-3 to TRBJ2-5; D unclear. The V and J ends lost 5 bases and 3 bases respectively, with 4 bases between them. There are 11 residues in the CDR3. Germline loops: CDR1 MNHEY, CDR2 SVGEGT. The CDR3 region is CASSRKETQYF. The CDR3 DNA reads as TGTGCCAGCAGTCGTAAAGAGACCCAGTACTTC.

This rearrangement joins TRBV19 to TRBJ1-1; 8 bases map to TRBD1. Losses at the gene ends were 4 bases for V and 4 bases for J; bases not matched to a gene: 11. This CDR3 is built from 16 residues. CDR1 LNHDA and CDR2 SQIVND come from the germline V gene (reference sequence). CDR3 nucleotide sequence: TGTGCCAGTAGTACTGGGACAGGACGCCGCGGCACTGAAGCTTTCTTT. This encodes CASSTGTGRRGTEAFF.

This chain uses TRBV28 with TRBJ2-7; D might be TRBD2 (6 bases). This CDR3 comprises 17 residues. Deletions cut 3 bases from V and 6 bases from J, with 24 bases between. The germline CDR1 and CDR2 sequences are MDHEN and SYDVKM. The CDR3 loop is CASSLGDGGSIRSEQYF. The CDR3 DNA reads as TGTGCCAGCAGTTTGGGGGATGGGGGGAGTATCCGGAGCGAGCAGTACTTC.

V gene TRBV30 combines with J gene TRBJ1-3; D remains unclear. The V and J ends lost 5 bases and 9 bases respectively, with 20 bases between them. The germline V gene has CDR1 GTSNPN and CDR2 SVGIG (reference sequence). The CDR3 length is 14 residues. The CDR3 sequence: CAWGLGNARATIYF. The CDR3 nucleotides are TGTGCCTGGGGCCTCGGGAATGCCCGCGCCACCATATATTTT. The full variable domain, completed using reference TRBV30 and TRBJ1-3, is SQTIHQWPATLVQPVGSPLSLECTVEGTSNPNLYWYRQAAGRGLQLLFYSVGIGQISSEVPQNLSASRPQDRQFILSSKKLLLSDSGFYLCAWGLGNARATIYFGEGSWLTVV.

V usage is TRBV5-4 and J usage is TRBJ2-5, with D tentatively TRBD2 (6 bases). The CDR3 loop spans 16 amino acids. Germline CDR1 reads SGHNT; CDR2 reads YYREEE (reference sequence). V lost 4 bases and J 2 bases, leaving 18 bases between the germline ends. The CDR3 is CASSMVGRQGQETQYF. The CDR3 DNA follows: TGTGCCAGCAGCATGGTGGGGAGGCAAGGGCAAGAGACCCAGTACTTC. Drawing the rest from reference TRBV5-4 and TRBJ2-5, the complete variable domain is ETGVTQSPTHLIKTRGQQVTLRCSSQSGHNTVSWYQQALGQGPQFIFQYYREEENGRGNFPPRFSGLQFPNYSSELNVNALELDDSALYLCASSMVGRQGQETQYFGPGTRLLVL.

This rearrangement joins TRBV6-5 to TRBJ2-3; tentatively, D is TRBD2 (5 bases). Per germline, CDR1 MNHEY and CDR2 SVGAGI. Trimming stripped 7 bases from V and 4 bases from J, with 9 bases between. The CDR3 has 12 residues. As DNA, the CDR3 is TGTGCCAGCAAGAGGGATGCAGATACGCAGTATTTT. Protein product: CASKRDADTQYF.

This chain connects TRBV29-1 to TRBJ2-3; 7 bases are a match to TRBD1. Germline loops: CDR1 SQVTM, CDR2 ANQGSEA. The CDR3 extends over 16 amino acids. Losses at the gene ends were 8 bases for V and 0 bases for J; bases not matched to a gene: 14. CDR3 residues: CSTASLQGTSTDTQYF. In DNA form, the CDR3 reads TGCAGCACAGCCTCCTTACAGGGGACCAGCACAGATACGCAGTATTTT.